These 22 T cell receptor beta chains were sequenced from one sample in a study of shared clonotypes between healthy human individuals. Here immunoSEQ multiplex PCR was the method, and the copy in TCRdb shows in-frame clones only, minus some. The sample carries around 440,000 clones, around 77% recorded once. Sequenced: PBMCs. Receptors originate from a woman in her thirties or forties in good health. Some clones in this sample may be carry-over from other donors' samples.

This clone was found a few times. The chain carries TRBV21-1 and TRBJ2-3; TRBD2, as called in the table, went unchecked against the DNA. TRBV21-1 is assigned pseudogene status. The CDR3 extends over 18 amino acids. The CDR3 nucleotides are TGTGCCAGCAGCTTCCGGGACTTCCTAGCGGGAGAAGAAGATACGCAGTATTTT. This encodes CASSFRDFLAGEEDTQYF.

The sample holds many counts of this clone. In the same sample, other DNA sequences code for this CDR3. The rearrangement uses TRBV5-6 and TRBJ1-2; a weak D match, TRBD1 (6 bases). CDR1 is SGHDT, CDR2 YYEEEE, per germline. Trimming took 6 bases from V and 0 from J, leaving 18 bases between them. The CDR3 totals 16 residues. Here the CDR3 DNA reads TGTGCCAGCACCTTCTGGGGGGCAGCTACTAACTATGGCTACACCTTC. This encodes CASTFWGAATNYGYTF.

Comment on this clone: One end of the junction fails to match germline, which may point to a read error. This sequence joins TRBV20-1 and TRBJ1-2; 7 positions agree with TRBD1. CDR1 and CDR2 (germline): DFQATT, SNEGSKA (reference sequence). There are 8 residues in the CDR3. The CDR3 is CSARWDSF. CDR3 nucleotide sequence: TGCAGTGCTAGGTGGGACAGCTTC.

The chain joins TRBV28 to TRBJ1-5, with D maybe TRBD1 (6 bases). From germline, CDR1 is MDHEN and CDR2 SYDVKM. Trimming left V 2 bases short and J 2 bases short, with 10 bases between. This CDR3 comprises 15 residues. The CDR3, as DNA: TGTGCCAGCAGTTTACAGGGGAATGGCAATCAGCCCCAGCATTTT. Encoded protein: CASSLQGNGNQPQHF. The whole variable domain, remainder taken from reference TRBV28 and TRBJ1-5, is DVKVTQSSRYLVKRTGEKVFLECVQDMDHENMFWYRQDPGLGLRLIYFSYDVKMKEKGDIPEGYSVSREKKERFSLILESASTNQTSMYLCASSLQGNGNQPQHFGDGTRLSIL.

The gene calls are TRBV30 and TRBJ1-5; D call uncertain. Germline V gives CDR1 GTSNPN, CDR2 SVGIG (reference sequence). The V end was cut by 0 bases, the J end by 2 bases, with 11 bases between. The length of the CDR3 is 15 residues. CDR3 sequence: CAWSVHGYGNQPQHF. For the CDR3, the DNA is TGTGCCTGGAGTGTACATGGGTACGGCAATCAGCCCCAGCATTTT.

Note on this clone: Only one base separates this from a far larger clonotype, so it likely reflects a read error. In the same sample, other DNA sequences code for this CDR3. The chain joins TRBV28 to TRBJ2-5; D possibly corresponds to TRBD2 (5 bases). CDR3 length: 14 residues. The ends were cut back, 6 bases at V and 7 bases at J, with 18 bases in the middle. The germline V gene has CDR1 MDHEN and CDR2 SYDVKM. The CDR3 here is CASSFRRVRWTQYF. CDR3 nucleotides: TGTGCCAGCAGCTTTCGGCGGGTCAGGTGGACCCAGTACTTC.

This clone was seen a few times. The chain has TRBV27 and TRBJ2-7, with 8 bases that match TRBD1. Per germline, CDR1 MNHEY and CDR2 SMNVEV (reference sequence). The CDR3 covers 15 residues. V trimming: 5 bases; J trimming: 2 bases; junction bases outside the gene matches: 8. The CDR3: CASSPGGAEAYEQYF. CDR3 DNA sequence: TGTGCCAGCAGTCCAGGGGGCGCAGAAGCCTACGAGCAGTACTTC.

CDR3 sequence: CAIRRDADTQYF. The DNA of the CDR3 is TGTGCCATCAGAAGGGACGCGGATACGCAGTATTTT. The chain carries TRBV10-3 and TRBJ2-3; tentatively, D is TRBD1 or TRBD2 (5 bases each). This CDR3 is built from 12 residues. V shed 6 bases and J shed 6 bases, with 10 bases lying between them. Germline CDR1 and CDR2: ENHRY and SYGVKD.

This clone has a count of ten or more. The genes are TRBV9 and TRBJ1-5; D possibly corresponds to TRBD1 (5 bases). V was cut by 0 bases and J by 2 bases, with 9 bases left in between. Germline V CDR1 and CDR2: SGDLS, YYNGEE. The CDR3 totals 15 residues. The CDR3 coding sequence is TGTGCCAGCAGCGTAGGCTGGGACGGCAATCAGCCCCAGCATTTT. This codes for CASSVGWDGNQPQHF.

J is TRBJ2-7 and V is TRBV30, with TRBD2 matching 10 bases. Germline V gene lookup returns CDR1 GTSNPN and CDR2 SVGIG (reference sequence). The junction had 11 bases not matched to a gene; V was cut back by 0 bases and J by 12 bases. The CDR3 has 14 residues. The CDR3 loop is CAWSVGGSGRLWYF. CDR3 nucleotides: TGTGCCTGGAGTGTAGGGGGTAGCGGGAGGTTATGGTACTTC.

The gene calls are TRBV2 and TRBJ1-6; D possibly corresponds to TRBD1 (5 bases). Trimming cost V 4 bases and J 8 bases, with 6 bases left between them. The germline gives CDR1 SNHLY, CDR2 FYNNEI. This CDR3 region has 12 residues. CDR3 DNA: TGTGCCAGCAGTGTGGGGGATTCACCCCTCCACTTT. It specifies CASSVGDSPLHF.

This clone was seen a few times. This is likely an artifact of a read error, given a far larger clone one base away. Other DNA sequences within the sample encode an identical CDR3. The rearrangement uses TRBV28 and TRBJ2-5; D possibly uses TRBD1 or TRBD2 (5 bases each). Germline V gene data show CDR1 as MDHEN and CDR2 as SYDVKM. The CDR3 is made up of 14 amino acids. V was cut by 4 bases and J by 4 bases, with 13 bases left in between. The CDR3 DNA reads TGTGCCAGCAGTTCCCGGGACGAAGGAGAGACCCAGTACTTC. Translated: CASSSRDEGETQYF.

V gene TRBV19 combines with J gene TRBJ2-2; 7 bases map to TRBD1. The CDR3 has 17 amino acids. V lost 6 bases and J lost 1; bases outside the gene matches: 11. Germline CDR1 LNHDA, CDR2 SQIVND (reference sequence). CDR3: CASRRTGQLGNTGELFF. DNA for the CDR3: TGTGCCAGTAGGCGGACAGGACAATTGGGGAACACCGGGGAGCTGTTTTTT.

The V call is TRBV18, the J call TRBJ2-5; TRBD2 matches 9 bases. CDR1 and CDR2 (germline): KGHSH, LQKENI. Unmatched junction bases numbered 5, after V lost 2 bases and J lost 4 bases. This CDR3 spans 15 amino acids. The CDR3 coding sequence is TGTGCCAGCTCACCAGTGGGGACTAGCAGAGAGACCCAGTACTTC. Amino acids: CASSPVGTSRETQYF. Full variable domain (outside the CDR3, taken from reference TRBV18 and TRBJ2-5): NAGVMQNPRHLVRRRGQEARLRCSPMKGHSHVYWYRQLPEEGLKFMVYLQKENIIDESGMPKERFSAEFPKEGPSILRIQQVVRGDSAAYFCASSPVGTSRETQYFGPGTRLLVL.

The V gene is TRBV5-6, the J gene TRBJ2-2; tentatively, D is TRBD1 or TRBD2 (5 bases each). The germline V gene has CDR1 SGHDT and CDR2 YYEEEE. Trimming pared 7 bases from V and 6 bases from J, leaving 16 bases between. This CDR3 spans 14 amino acids. The CDR3 DNA is TGTGCCAGCCGATGGGGGTCTTACGCCGGGGAGCTGTTTTTT. Protein product: CASRWGSYAGELFF.

The V and J genes are TRBV11-2 and TRBJ2-1; 12 positions match TRBD2. Losses at the gene ends were 5 bases for V and 8 bases for J; bases not matched to a gene: 7. The CDR3 loop spans 15 amino acids. Germline lookup yields CDR1 SGHAT and CDR2 FQNNGV. This chain's CDR3 is CASSPPSGRGHEQFF. The CDR3 region has the DNA TGTGCCAGCAGCCCCCCTAGCGGGAGGGGTCATGAGCAGTTCTTC. The full variable domain, with the rest looked up from reference TRBV11-2 and TRBJ2-1, is EAGVAQSPRYKIIEKRQSVAFWCNPISGHATLYWYQQILGQGPKLLIQFQNNGVVDDSQLPKDRFSAERLKGVDSTLKIQPAKLEDSAVYLCASSPPSGRGHEQFFGPGTRLTVL.

This chain joins TRBV28 and TRBJ1-2; no clear D gene. Deletions cut 4 bases from V and 4 bases from J, with 4 bases between. CDR3 length equals 11 residues. Germline V gives CDR1 MDHEN, CDR2 SYDVKM. The DNA for the CDR3 is TGTGCCAGCAGTTCTCTCTATGGCTACACCTTC. This encodes CASSSLYGYTF.

The chain carries TRBV6-6 and TRBJ2-7; D possibly uses TRBD1 or TRBD2 (5 bases each). Trimming pared 2 bases from V and 2 bases from J, leaving 13 bases between. This CDR3 is built from 15 residues. Germline assignment: CDR1 MNHNY and CDR2 SVGAGI (reference sequence). As DNA, the CDR3 is TGTGCCAGCAGTTACGACAGCGGAAACCCCTACGAGCAGTACTTC. Its protein is CASSYDSGNPYEQYF.

Worth noting for this clone: This likely stems from a read error, as it lies one base from a far larger clone. The chain joins TRBV5-1 to TRBJ2-3; D ambiguous. The germline V gene has CDR1 SGHRS and CDR2 YFSETQ. The CDR3 loop spans 14 amino acids. Here the CDR3 reads CAGSLASTEDTQYF. Here the CDR3 DNA reads TGCGCCGGCAGCTTGGCCTCAACGGAAGATACGCAGTATTTT. The full variable domain, completed using reference TRBV5-1 and TRBJ2-3, is KAGVTQTPRYLIKTRGQQVTLSCSPISGHRSVSWYQQTPGQGLQFLFEYFSETQRNKGNFPGRFSGRQFSNSRSEMNVSTLELGDSALYLCAGSLASTEDTQYFGPGTRLTVL.

In the case of this clone: A read error likely explains this, since a far larger clone differs by one base. The rearrangement links TRBV30 to TRBJ2-1; D remains ambiguous. CDR3 length: 12 amino acids. Germline CDR1 is GTSNPN and CDR2 is SVGIG (reference sequence). The V gene lost 4 bases and the J gene lost 10 bases, with 14 bases spanning the gap. Here the CDR3 reads CAWTITSKEQFF. Here the CDR3 DNA reads TGTGCCTGGACCATCACAAGCAAGGAGCAGTTCTTC.

V gene TRBV7-2 combines with J gene TRBJ2-1; weak D call: TRBD1 (5 bases). Germline V gives CDR1 SGHTA, CDR2 FQGNSA. The CDR3 spans 13 residues. Trimming took 2 bases from V and 11 from J, leaving 13 bases between them. The CDR3 is CASSLKGPDKQFF. The DNA for the CDR3 is TGTGCCAGCAGCTTAAAGGGGCCAGACAAGCAGTTCTTC.

This chain uses TRBV18 with TRBJ2-1; 9 positions match TRBD2. This CDR3 is 17 amino acids long. The V and J ends lost 4 bases and 0 bases, in that order; junction bases with no gene match: 7. Germline V gene data show CDR1 as KGHSH and CDR2 as LQKENI. The DNA for the CDR3 is TGTGCCAGCTCACTAGTGACTAGCGGTAGCTCCTACAATGAGCAGTTCTTC. It is translated as CASSLVTSGSSYNEQFF.